This T cell receptor beta chain was identified during a study of T-cell memory formation after mild COVID-19. As for the study in general: For the most part, TCR clusters were specific to one donor. Study-wide results and caveats: Day 37-peaking second-wave clones had unconfirmed SARS-CoV-2 specificity.

This clonotype has just a few counts. Antigen unknown. TCRdb recomputed calls from the 5' RACE reads with MiXCR, one row per CDR3 protein. The sample consists of about 600,000 distinct CDR3 sequences, roughly 21% of them appearing once. Trimming took 5 bases from V and 2 from J, leaving 17 bases between them. Germline V gene lookup returns CDR1 KGHDR and CDR2 SFDVKD. This CDR3 has 16 amino acids. This receptor was taken from an adult woman who had mild COVID-19 (a few samples of this study predate the infection). Cell type and time point are not known. The sequencing sample was made of PBMCs or a T cell subset sorted from them (not recorded which). V and J are TRBV24-1 and TRBJ1-1, with D perhaps TRBD1 (6 bases). The CDR3 nucleotides are TGTGCCACCAGTGGAACGTCGTCAGGGGCTAACACTGAAGCTTTCTTT. Translated: CATSGTSSGANTEAFF.